The 15 T cell receptor beta chains presented below share a single source sample, sequenced in a study of cytomegalovirus exposure and HLA in healthy donors. PCR involved 60 Vbeta and 13 Jbeta primers. Generated by immunoSEQ multiplex PCR, the TCRdb table keeps only in-frame clones and is missing some. The sample records about 180,000 clones, more than 80% being singletons. The sequenced sample was PBMCs. The receptors were sampled from a male donor in good health and CMV-seronegative.

The chain joins TRBV5-6 to TRBJ2-5, with a possible D match to TRBD2 (6 bases). V lost 3 bases and J 3 bases, leaving 15 bases between the germline ends. The germline gives CDR1 SGHDT, CDR2 YYEEEE. CDR3 length: 15 residues. The CDR3 sequence: CASSSSGPGEETQYF. The CDR3 coding sequence is TGTGCCAGCAGCTCCTCCGGGCCGGGGGAAGAGACCCAGTACTTC.

The rearrangement uses TRBV20-1 and TRBJ2-5; the D is unclear. This CDR3 has 11 amino acids. The germline gives CDR1 DFQATT, CDR2 SNEGSKA (reference sequence). Between the trimmed V and J ends, which lost 5 bases and 5 bases, there was a span of 9 bases. The CDR3 here is CSASLLETQYF. The CDR3 DNA reads as TGCAGTGCTTCGTTACTGGAGACCCAGTACTTC.

This chain uses TRBV29-1 with TRBJ2-7; TRBD1 aligns across 10 bases. The V gene's germline CDR1 is SQVTM and CDR2 ANQGSEA. The V gene end was trimmed by 8 bases and the J gene end by 2 bases; junction bases not matched to a gene: 6. CDR3 size: 13 residues. The CDR3 loop is CSTQGQGAYEQYF. CDR3 nucleotide sequence: TGCAGCACCCAAGGACAGGGGGCCTACGAGCAGTACTTC.

The genes are TRBV7-9 and TRBJ2-7, with 10 bases aligning to TRBD2. CDR1 is SEHNR, CDR2 FQNEAQ, per germline (reference sequence). J was trimmed by 1 base and V by 1 base; bases with no gene match: 4. This CDR3 is 16 amino acids long. For the CDR3, the DNA is TGTGCCAGCAGCTTAGGACTAGCGGGCCATTCCTACGAGCAGTACTTC. Amino acid sequence: CASSLGLAGHSYEQYF. The full variable domain, rest sourced from reference TRBV7-9 and TRBJ2-7, is DTGVSQNPRHKITKRGQNVTFRCDPISEHNRLYWYRQTLGQGPEFLTYFQNEAQLEKSRLLSDRFSAERPKGSFSTLEIQRTEQGDSAMYLCASSLGLAGHSYEQYFGPGTRLTVT.

This clone was found a few times. This chain links TRBV4-3 with TRBJ2-7; D possibly corresponds to TRBD1 (6 bases). The germline CDR1 and CDR2 sequences are LGHNA and YSLEER. V was pared by 3 bases and J by 5 bases, with 17 bases between. The CDR3 spans 15 residues. The CDR3 DNA sequence: TGCGCCAGCAGCCACGGCACCGGGACACCAAACGAGCAGTACTTC. It codes for CASSHGTGTPNEQYF.

J is TRBJ2-3 and V is TRBV29-1; 10 nucleotides agree with TRBD2. V trimming: 7 bases; J trimming: 3 bases; junction bases outside the gene matches: 7. Germline loops: CDR1 SQVTM, CDR2 ANQGSEA. The CDR3 is made up of 14 amino acids. The CDR3 DNA reads TGCAGCGCCGCAGCGGGGGGGCCAACAGATACGCAGTATTTT. This gives the protein CSAAAGGPTDTQYF.

The genes are TRBV5-6 and TRBJ2-2; TRBD2 agrees at 11 bases. Trimming cost V 7 bases and J 5 bases; bases outside gene matches: 10. The length of the CDR3 is 16 residues. Germline V CDR1 and CDR2: SGHDT, YYEEEE. CDR3 sequence: CASGALAGGRTGELFF. The CDR3 bases are TGTGCCAGCGGGGCCCTAGCGGGAGGTCGAACCGGGGAGCTGTTTTTT.

The V gene is TRBV7-8, the J gene TRBJ1-1, with D uncertain. This CDR3 region has 14 residues. Germline V gene sequence: CDR1 SGHVS, CDR2 FQNEAQ. Trimming cost V 5 bases and J 2 bases, with 12 bases left between them. The CDR3 protein is CASSVRVPNTEAFF. The CDR3 bases are TGTGCCAGCAGCGTCCGGGTACCCAACACTGAAGCTTTCTTT.

The rearrangement links TRBV7-2 to TRBJ1-5; TRBD1 might be the D (5 bases). CDR1 is SGHTA and CDR2 is FQGNSA in the germline V gene. The germline V and J ends were trimmed by 3 bases and 7 bases, with 13 bases remaining between them. The length of the CDR3 is 14 residues. The CDR3 DNA sequence: TGTGCCAGCAGCTTTCAGGGTTTTGGGCAGCCCCAGCATTTT. Translating gives CASSFQGFGQPQHF.

CDR3 in amino acids: CASSLGLAGGGNEQFF. In DNA form, the CDR3 reads TGTGCCAGCAGCTTGGGGCTAGCGGGAGGGGGTAATGAGCAGTTCTTC. This sequence joins TRBV5-6 and TRBJ2-1, with 12 bases fitting TRBD2. CDR3 length equals 16 residues. CDR1 and CDR2 (germline): SGHDT, YYEEEE. J was trimmed by 7 bases and V by 0 bases; bases with no gene match: 5.

The V gene is TRBV5-4, the J gene TRBJ2-7, with 7 positions matching TRBD1. Trimming removed 0 bases from V and 7 bases from J; junction bases left unmatched: 7. CDR1 and CDR2 (germline): SGHNT, YYREEE (reference sequence). The CDR3 length is 14 residues. DNA of the CDR3: TGTGCCAGCAGCTTGGCAGGGGTCAGGGGGGAGCAGTACTTC. Encoded protein: CASSLAGVRGEQYF.

The chain combines TRBV9 with TRBJ2-5; no firm D call. Germline assignment: CDR1 SGDLS and CDR2 YYNGEE. CDR3 length equals 15 residues. Trimming shortened V by 2 bases and J by 1 base, and 12 bases separated the two germline ends. As DNA, the CDR3 is TGTGCCAGCAGCGTGGGCCCGGTCGGCCAAGAGACCCAGTACTTC. This gives the protein CASSVGPVGQETQYF.

The sample holds a few counts of this clone. The chain employs TRBV7-6 and TRBJ2-7, with 9 bases that match TRBD1. The CDR3 consists of 14 residues. J was trimmed by 5 bases and V by 6 bases; bases with no gene match: 8. Germline V gene lookup returns CDR1 SGHVS and CDR2 FNYEAQ. For the CDR3, the DNA is TGTGCCAGCAGTGGGTGGGACAGGGATCACGAGCAGTACTTC. Its translation is CASSGWDRDHEQYF.

There are a few counts of this clone. V is TRBV27 and J is TRBJ1-1; weak D call: TRBD1 (6 bases). The CDR3 runs to 13 residues. V was cut by 5 bases and J by 3 bases, with 10 bases left in between. The germline V gene has CDR1 MNHEY and CDR2 SMNVEV (reference sequence). The CDR3 nucleotides read TGTGCCAGCAGTATGGACAGTTACACTGAAGCTTTCTTT. Its protein product is CASSMDSYTEAFF.

Comment on this clone: Other DNA sequences in the same sample also yield this CDR3. This chain connects TRBV7-3 to TRBJ1-5, with D tentatively TRBD1 (5 bases). CDR3 length equals 14 residues. Trimming removed 5 bases at V and 3 bases at J, with 11 bases between. The germline gives CDR1 SGHTA, CDR2 FQGTGA. For the CDR3, the DNA is TGTGCCAGCAGCCTCACAGGAGCCAATCAGCCCCAGCATTTT. Its translation is CASSLTGANQPQHF.